This T cell receptor (beta chain) was obtained from a study of blood T cell repertoires in COVID-19. Study at large: The United States, Italy and Spain provided the acute and convalescent COVID-19 samples. Nucleic acid was either cDNA or gDNA, and it came from T cells, B-cell-depleted T cells, or PBMCs.

As originally analysed: Cell counts per sample came from amplifying reference gene primers. Sequencing used immunoSEQ multiplex PCR; TCRdb keeps in-frame clones, though not all of them. V and J calls and clone size are those listed in that table; D and trimming were worked out from the DNA. In the table there are roughly 150,000 clones, approximately 82% of which are singletons. The CDR3 loop spans 13 amino acids. In germline, CDR1 is SGHKS, CDR2 YYEKEE (reference sequence). With 0 bases removed from V and 5 bases from J, the gap between germline ends came to 8 bases. Turning to this clone: At the DNA level, this CDR3 is encoded by other sequences in the same sample as well.

The specimen sequenced was peripheral blood. The chain couples TRBV5-5 to TRBJ2-5; TRBD2 is a possible D gene (6 bases). This TCR was recovered from a woman between 50 and 59 years old with acute or convalescent COVID-19. CDR3 nucleotide sequence: TGTGCCAGCAGCTTGGCAGGAGGGGAGACCCAGTACTTC. As protein: CASSLAGGETQYF.